The entry below describes one TCR beta chain. Antigen unknown. The data stem from a study of T-cell reconstitution after alpha-beta-depleted transplantation in children. Study findings and constraints: Two months or so post-transplant, alpha-beta T cells reportedly derived from several hundred expanded graft clones. Most T-cell counts and diversity one year after the transplant came from T cells that were newly produced.

The V gene lost 3 bases and the J gene lost 0 bases, with 12 bases spanning the gap. Germline V gene sequence: CDR1 DFQATT, CDR2 SNEGSKA (reference sequence). The CDR3 loop spans 14 amino acids. Unique molecular identifiers were used to barcode this TCRbeta library. A single record per CDR3 protein comes from TCRdb applying MiXCR to the PCR reads. The data hold about 240,000 distinct CDR3 sequences, with about 23% observed a single time. The J gene is TRBJ2-7, the V gene TRBV20-1; possibly TRBD1 or TRBD2 for D (5 bases each). The sequence was obtained from a girl aged 2 to 10 with Fanconi anemia, due to receive a stem cell transplant. The source was PBMCs, collected before TCRalphabeta/CD19-depleted stem cell transplant. CDR3 sequence: CSASPGRNSYEQYF. The CDR3 nucleotides are TGCAGTGCTAGCCCGGGACGAAACTCCTACGAGCAGTACTTC.